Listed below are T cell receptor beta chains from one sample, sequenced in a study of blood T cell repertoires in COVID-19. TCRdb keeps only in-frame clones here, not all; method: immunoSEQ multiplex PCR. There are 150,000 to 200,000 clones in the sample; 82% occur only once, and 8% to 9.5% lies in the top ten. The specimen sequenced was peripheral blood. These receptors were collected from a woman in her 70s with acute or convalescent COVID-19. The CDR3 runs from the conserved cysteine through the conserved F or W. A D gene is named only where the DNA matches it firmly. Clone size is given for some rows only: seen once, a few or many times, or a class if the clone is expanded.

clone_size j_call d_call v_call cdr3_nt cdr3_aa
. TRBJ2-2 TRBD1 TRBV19 TGTGCCAGCTTAACAGGGGGCGGGGTACTCGGGGAGCTGTTTTTT CASLTGGGVLGELFF
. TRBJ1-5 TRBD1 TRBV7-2 TGTGCCAGCAACTTAGTGGGACAGGGAGAGCCCCAGCATTTT CASNLVGQGEPQHF
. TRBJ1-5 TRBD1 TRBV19 TGTGCCAGTAGACAGGGGGCCTATCAGCCCCAGCATTTT CASRQGAYQPQHF
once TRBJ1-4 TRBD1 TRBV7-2 TGTGCCAGCAGCGCACAACAGGGGGTAGAAAAACTGTTTTTT CASSAQQGVEKLFF
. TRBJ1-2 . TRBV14 TGTGCCAGCAGCCCTGACAGGAAATATGGCTACACCTTC CASSPDRKYGYTF
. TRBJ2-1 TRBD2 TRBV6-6 TGTGCCAGCCGCTCGAAACCGACTCCCGGGACTAGCGGGGGCACACTCTCCTACAATGAGCAGTTCTTC CASRSKPTPGTSGGTLSYNEQFF
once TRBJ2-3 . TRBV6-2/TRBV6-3 TGTGCCAGCAGCTCCTTGCGGCACACAGATACGCAGTATTTT CASSSLRHTDTQYF
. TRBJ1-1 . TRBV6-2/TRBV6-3 TGTGCCAGCAGTTACTTCGGCGAGGTCCCCAACACTGAAGCTTTCTTT CASSYFGEVPNTEAFF
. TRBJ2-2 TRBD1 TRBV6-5 TGTGCCCGGGGGGACAGGGTTAACACCGGGGAGCTGTTTTTT CARGDRVNTGELFF
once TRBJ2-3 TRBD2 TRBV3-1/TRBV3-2 TGTGCCAGCAGCCAGGGACTAGGAGCTTTAGATACGCAGTATTTT CASSQGLGALDTQYF
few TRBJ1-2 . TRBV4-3 TGCGCCAGCAGCCAAGAGACAGGACCGTATGGCTACACCTTC CASSQETGPYGYTF
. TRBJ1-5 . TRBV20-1 TGCAGTGCTCGTGAACAGGGTGAATGGCAGCCCCAGCATTTT CSAREQGEWQPQHF
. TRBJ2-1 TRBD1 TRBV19 TGTGCCAGTAGTATCTTGGCCGGGACAGGGATAAATGAGCAGTTCTTC CASSILAGTGINEQFF
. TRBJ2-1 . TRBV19 TGTGCCAGTACCACAGGGAGACTTACTGACAATGAGCAGTTCTTC CASTTGRLTDNEQFF
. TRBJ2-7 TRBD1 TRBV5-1 TGCGCCAGCAGCATTCGGACAGGATCCGACTACGAGCAGTACTTC CASSIRTGSDYEQYF
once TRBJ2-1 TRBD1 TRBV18 TGTGCCAGCTCACCCATTGGGACAGGGGTTCATGAGCAGTTCTTC CASSPIGTGVHEQFF
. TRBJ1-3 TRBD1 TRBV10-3 TGTGCCACCTTGGACAGGACCTCTGGAAACACCATATATTTT CATLDRTSGNTIYF
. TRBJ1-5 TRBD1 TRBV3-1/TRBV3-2 TGTGCCAGCAGCCAAGTACAGGGGAGTCAGCCCCAGCATTTT CASSQVQGSQPQHF
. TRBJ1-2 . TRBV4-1 TGCGCCAGCAGCCAAGATAGGGGGACTAGAGATGGCTACACCTTC CASSQDRGTRDGYTF
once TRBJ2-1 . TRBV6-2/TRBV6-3 TGTGCCAGCAGCGGAAACAGGGTCAGCAATGAGCAGTTCTTC CASSGNRVSNEQFF
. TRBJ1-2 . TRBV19 TGTGCCAGTAGTATCCCCGGACAGAGTTCTGTTGGCTACACCTTC CASSIPGQSSVGYTF
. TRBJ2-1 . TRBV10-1 TGCGCCAGCCTTGCTGATCCGGGGACCTACAATGAGCAGTTCTTC CASLADPGTYNEQFF
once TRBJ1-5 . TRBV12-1 TGTGCCAGCAGCTCGGAGGGAGGGAGTTTCCGGACCGATAGCAATCAGCCCCAGCATTTT CASSSEGGSFRTDSNQPQHF
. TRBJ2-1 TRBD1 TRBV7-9 TGTGCCAGCAGCCTGGGACAGGCGGGCAATGAGCAGTTCTTC CASSLGQAGNEQFF
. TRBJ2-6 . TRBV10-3 TGTGCCATCCATCACTCTGGGGCCAACGTCCTGACTTTC CAIHHSGANVLTF